Described below is a single T cell receptor (beta chain) sequence and its context. The specificity of this receptor is unknown. No quality values exist for individual bases; no much larger clone is one base distant. The sample originates from a study of glioma-infiltrating T cells (dated by TCRdb to 2016 to 2018). Concerning the study at large: Glioma tissue, non-neoplastic brain tissue and matched peripheral blood mononuclear cells were used as sources from which TCR alpha- and beta-chain repertoires were sequenced. To measure divergence between tissue and blood T-cell populations, each tissue-infiltrating repertoire was compared with the peripheral blood repertoire of the same patient. The paired cohort comprised three low-grade glioma patients, several primary glioblastoma patients and three non-glioma patients contributing non-neoplastic brain tissue.

Results and caveats for the whole study, not just this receptor: Small numbers underpinned the group comparisons: several glioblastoma patients, three low-grade glioma patients and three non-neoplastic patients. Only a very small number of CDR3 sequences turned up in both tissue and blood, a result put down to high CDR3 diversity combined with limited sampling. VJ-independent divergence between tissue and blood was lower than expected in non-neoplastic patients but higher than expected in all gliomas, particularly low-grade gliomas.

The iRepertoire nested amplicon-rescue multiplex PCR (arm-PCR) platform was used to amplify TCR alpha and beta CDR3 regions from RNA. The input for one-step reverse transcription and amplification was roughly 100-450 ng of either tissue mRNA or PBMC total RNA. Following bead purification, Illumina adapters were added through a secondary multiplex PCR, and the libraries were then gel-purified between 200 and 400 bp. Internal 6-nucleotide barcodes were carried by the libraries and were used for demultiplexing. The libraries were sequenced on an Illumina MiSeq using 2x220 or 2x250 nucleotide paired-end reads. From the authors' description of their analysis: Paired reads were merged with FLASH 1.2.11 and aligned to the GRCh37 human genome with BWA-MEM before extracting TRA and TRB reads. V and J assignment used an IMGT-derived reference of cassette sequences and CDR3 motifs that included pseudogenes. Reads were translated in three frames, and productive CDR3s were defined as those with a C...FGXG motif and no stop codons. Unique combinations of V-J cassette pair and CDR3 amino acid sequence were defined as clonotypes. Filtering of reads was based on Hamming distance, with the threshold set by the sequence error rate of each sample in mapped regions. Using fastp at Q25 and MiXCR, TCRdb reprocessed the public reads and kept productive beta chains. Rows with a matching CDR3 protein are joined into one entry that keeps the most common DNA and genes. The authors' filters were not applied to this entry. For this sample the table gives 110,000 or so distinct CDR3 sequences, of which less than 30% were detected only once. The ten largest clones take up approximately 35% of the sample.

The CDR3 sequence holds 16 residues, the cysteine and phenylalanine included. Solely the CDR3 DNA is kept, with 48 bases framed from the first base. Trimming takes 0 bases from V and 0 bases from J, and the germline ends sit 9 bases apart. The germline V gene encodes CDR1 KGHSH and CDR2 LQKENI. The chain was built from TRBV18 and TRBJ2-4, and the D gene may be TRBD1, 6 bases matching. What was sequenced was glioma tissue, nonneoplastic brain tissue, or PBMCs (not recorded which). The receptor's source is a human donor with low-grade glioma or glioblastoma, undergoing nonglioma brain surgery, or in good health (not recorded which). The sequenced DNA is TGTGCCAGCTCACCACCGCAGGGGCTAGCCAAAAACATTCAGTACTTC. Protein translation: CASSPPQGLAKNIQYF.